These 15 T cell receptor beta chains were sequenced from one sample in a study of CD8+ T cells in alopecia areata (dated by TCRdb to 2016 to 2019). The library was built by means of the immunoSEQ multiplex PCR assay. To provide template for TCR sequencing, every sample had RNA extracted and reverse transcribed into cDNA. The clones in this table, taken by TCRdb from immuneACCESS, are in-frame only. Not every clone is retained; where verified, under half of the shortfall comes from an unresolved V gene, and the cause of the rest is unknown. Across this sample there are approximately 120,000 clones, with 61% seen only once. The ten largest make up around 6% of the sample. The time point label for this specimen denotes: around 4 weeks on oral tofacitinib. The treatment or condition label corresponds to: oral pan-JAK inhibitor, 5-10 mg twice daily. The specimen comprised CD4+ T cells sorted from blood, sampled at week 4, from a patient treated with tofacitinib. These receptors came from a human donor with alopecia areata.

This clone was picked up one time. J is TRBJ2-3 and V is TRBV9; TRBD1 matches at 7 bases. The germline gives CDR1 SGDLS, CDR2 YYNGEE. The CDR3 contains 14 residues. The ends lost 8 bases at V and 1 base at J; junction bases unmatched: 7. CDR3 residues: CASTRQGGTDTQYF. The CDR3 DNA reads as TGTGCCAGTACCCGACAGGGCGGCACAGATACGCAGTATTTT.

This clone showed up just a few times. The V call is TRBV4-1, the J call TRBJ2-1; D is undetermined. V shed 3 bases and J shed 8 bases, with 8 bases lying between them. In germline, CDR1 is MGHRA, CDR2 YSYEKL. This CDR3 is built from 12 residues. This CDR3 reads CASSQIVDEQFF. The CDR3, as DNA: TGCGCCAGCAGCCAGATAGTGGATGAGCAGTTCTTC.

This clone has only a few counts. The V and J genes are TRBV4-1 and TRBJ1-5, with a tentative D call TRBD1 (6 bases). This CDR3 contains 17 residues. V lost 2 bases to trimming and J lost 2 bases, with 16 bases between them. Germline V gene lookup returns CDR1 MGHRA and CDR2 YSYEKL. CDR3 amino acids: CASSQPMGGRRNQPQHF. For the CDR3, the DNA is TGCGCCAGCAGCCAACCGATGGGGGGGCGCCGCAATCAGCCCCAGCATTTT.

CDR3 residues: CASSYSGEKLFF. The CDR3, as DNA: TGTGCCAGCAGTTACTCGGGGGAAAAACTGTTTTTT. The chain recombines TRBV6-6 with TRBJ1-4; D is undetermined. The CDR3 runs to 12 residues. Germline V lookup: CDR1 MNHNY, CDR2 SVGAGI (reference sequence). V gave up 0 bases and J gave up 8 bases, with 4 bases separating them.

The rearrangement uses TRBV29-1 and TRBJ1-1; no clear D gene. Germline CDR1 is SQVTM and CDR2 is ANQGSEA. V was trimmed by 0 bases and J by 0 bases, leaving 5 bases between them. This CDR3 is built from 13 residues. In DNA, the CDR3 is TGCAGCGTTGAAGAAGTCCTGAACACTGAAGCTTTCTTT. Residues: CSVEEVLNTEAFF.

The J gene is TRBJ1-5, the V gene TRBV30; possible D gene TRBD1, 6 bases. The CDR3 sequence is 13 residues long. Germline values: CDR1 GTSNPN, CDR2 SVGIG (reference sequence). The V end was cut by 5 bases, the J end by 2 bases, with 10 bases between. The CDR3 coding sequence is TGTGCCTGGGCCCCAGGGGGCAATCAGCCCCAGCATTTT. This encodes CAWAPGGNQPQHF.

The chain uses TRBV15 and TRBJ2-5, with TRBD2 matching 15 bases. This CDR3 is 15 amino acids long. J was trimmed by 4 bases and V by 3 bases; bases with no gene match: 0. Germline CDR1 reads LNHNV; CDR2 reads YYDKDF (reference sequence). CDR3 bases: TGTGCCACCAGCAGGGGACTAGCGGGGGGAGAGACCCAGTACTTC. Protein sequence: CATSRGLAGGETQYF.

This clone has a handful of counts. V is TRBV7-2 and J is TRBJ2-5; D might be TRBD1 or TRBD2, each matching 5 bases. With 1 base removed from V and 6 bases from J, the gap between germline ends came to 9 bases. The germline V gene has CDR1 SGHTA and CDR2 FQGNSA. This CDR3 spans 13 amino acids. The CDR3 spells CASSLDSGQTQYF. In nucleotides, the CDR3 is TGTGCCAGCAGCTTAGATTCGGGGCAGACCCAGTACTTC.

The chain employs TRBV15 and TRBJ1-1, with D perhaps matching TRBD1 (6 bases). The V gene lost 1 base and the J gene lost 0 bases, with 9 bases spanning the gap. Germline CDR1 and CDR2: LNHNV and YYDKDF (reference sequence). The CDR3 contains 15 residues. The CDR3 here is CATSRVTGLNTEAFF. Written as DNA, the CDR3 is TGTGCCACCAGCAGAGTAACAGGGTTGAACACTGAAGCTTTCTTT.

The chain carries TRBV7-9 and TRBJ2-1; TRBD2 matches at 13 bases. The CDR3 contains 15 residues. CDR1 and CDR2 (germline): SEHNR, FQNEAQ (reference sequence). J gave up 4 bases and V 4 bases, and 1 base lay outside the gene matches. The CDR3 loop reads CASSSLAGGYNEQFF. DNA of the CDR3: TGTGCCAGCAGCTCACTAGCGGGGGGGTACAATGAGCAGTTCTTC.

The rearrangement uses TRBV5-4 and TRBJ2-3, with TRBD2 identical over 8 bases. J gave up 6 bases and V 1 base, and 7 bases lay outside the gene matches. Germline-derived CDR1 and CDR2 are SGHNT and YYREEE (reference sequence). This CDR3 is built from 15 residues. Here the CDR3 reads CASSLNQRGRDTQYF. The CDR3 DNA reads TGTGCCAGCAGCTTGAACCAGCGGGGGAGGGATACGCAGTATTTT.

This chain joins TRBV4-1 and TRBJ2-7, with D possibly being TRBD1 or TRBD2 (5 bases each). The V and J ends lost 1 base and 3 bases respectively, with 16 bases between them. The CDR3 sequence is 16 residues long. Germline V gives CDR1 MGHRA, CDR2 YSYEKL. The CDR3 reads CASSQAGTADFYEQYF. The CDR3 bases are TGCGCCAGCAGCCAAGCGGGGACGGCCGATTTCTACGAGCAGTACTTC.

On this clone itself: Other DNA sequences in the same sample also yield this CDR3. This chain links TRBV7-2 with TRBJ2-5; D unclear. V lost 1 base, J lost 0 bases, and 3 bases lay in between. Germline CDR1 is SGHTA and CDR2 is FQGNSA. This CDR3 has 13 amino acids. The CDR3 region is CASSLGDQETQYF. As DNA, the CDR3 is TGTGCCAGCAGCTTAGGGGACCAAGAGACCCAGTACTTC.

The rearrangement joins TRBV5-1 to TRBJ1-4; D perhaps matches TRBD1 (5 bases). Per germline, CDR1 SGHRS and CDR2 YFSETQ. Trimming removed 4 bases at V and 5 bases at J, with 15 bases between. This CDR3 is 15 amino acids long. The CDR3 reads CASSLWDGANEKLFF. CDR3 in DNA: TGCGCCAGCAGCCTATGGGACGGCGCGAATGAAAAACTGTTTTTT.

The rearrangement uses TRBV5-4 and TRBJ1-4, with unresolved D. V lost 4 bases and J lost 2, with 12 bases in between. Looked up from germline, CDR1 is SGHNT and CDR2 is YYREEE (reference sequence). The CDR3 loop spans 15 amino acids. CDR3 sequence: CASSAGEATNEKLFF. The CDR3 nucleotides are TGTGCCAGCAGCGCGGGAGAAGCGACTAATGAAAAACTGTTTTTT. The whole variable domain, remainder taken from reference TRBV5-4 and TRBJ1-4, is ETGVTQSPTHLIKTRGQQVTLRCSSQSGHNTVSWYQQALGQGPQFIFQYYREEENGRGNFPPRFSGLQFPNYSSELNVNALELDDSALYLCASSAGEATNEKLFFGSGTQLSVL.